This note documents a single T cell receptor (beta chain) sequence. This clone has only one observation. Which antigen it targets is not known. Base qualities are missing; no much larger clone stands one base away. The data were obtained in a study of T cell changes during pregnancy in multiple sclerosis (dated by TCRdb to the late 2010s). Background for the entire study: The study looked at changes in the T cell repertoire across pregnancy in women with multiple sclerosis.

Preparation of the library involved the immunoSEQ multiplex PCR assay. TCRdb obtained this table from immuneACCESS and retained in-frame rearrangements with V and J assigned. These tables miss some clones; where compared with another copy, unresolved V genes account for less than half of the shortfall, and the remainder is unexplained. The sample table records more than 45,000 clones; 92% of these occur just once. Jointly, the top ten make up around 0.53% of the sample. The specimen comprised CD4+ T cells from peripheral blood mononuclear cells, sampled after pregnancy. The source is a female donor with multiple sclerosis, enrolled in a pregnancy study.

The CDR3 region: CASSFNRETQYF. In nucleotides, the sequence is TGTGCCAGCAGCTTCAACCGGGAGACCCAGTACTTC. In this chain, TRBV28 is recombined with TRBJ2-5; the D segment cannot be called with confidence. Taken from the germline V gene, the CDR1 and CDR2 loops are MDHEN and SYDVKM. The CDR3 measures 12 amino acids from cysteine to phenylalanine. Here the CDR3 DNA is all that survives: 36 bases in frame from base 1. The trim is 6 bases for V and 5 bases for J, with a gap of 10 bases between the germline ends.